These 30 T cell receptor beta chains originate from one sample sequenced in a study of human T cells and chemical hapten exposure. TCRdb reprocessed the RACE reads with MiXCR, giving one entry per CDR3 protein. Among about 340,000 distinct CDR3 sequences listed, about 7% were seen once. The time point is: patch test 1, 2 weeks after DPC sensitization. Stated treatment: therapeutic diphenylcyclopropenone sensitization with weekly scalp DPC. Sequenced here: whole blood, sampled in connection with sensitization to the hapten diphenylcyclopropenone (DPC). These receptor sequences come from a woman under 30 with alopecia areata. Some clones in this sample may be carry-over from other donors' samples.

In this sample, this clonotype turned up many times. The chain is built from TRBV4-3 and TRBJ2-5; 10 positions agree with TRBD2. The V segment lost 0 bases and the J segment 2 bases; nucleotides outside the gene matches: 6. CDR3 size: 17 residues. CDR1 and CDR2 (germline): LGHNA, YSLEER. In nucleotides, the CDR3 is TGCGCCAGCAGCCAAGAACTAGCGGGGCTAGAACAAGAGACCCAGTACTTC. Translating gives CASSQELAGLEQETQYF.

The rearrangement uses TRBV5-1 and TRBJ2-3; D unclear. CDR1 is SGHRS and CDR2 is YFSETQ in the germline V gene. V was cut by 6 bases and J by 4 bases, with 12 bases left in between. This CDR3 is built from 13 residues. The CDR3, as DNA: TGCGCCAGCAAACATGACGGACCAGATACGCAGTATTTT. Translated, it gives CASKHDGPDTQYF.

The chain joins TRBV5-1 to TRBJ1-1, with 8 bases that match TRBD1. The CDR3 is 14 amino acids. Germline lookup yields CDR1 SGHRS and CDR2 YFSETQ. Germline trimming cut 4 bases from V and 7 bases from J; bases unmatched to any gene: 9. The CDR3 DNA reads as TGCGCCAGCAGCACCGGACAGGGCTGGAATGAAGCTTTCTTT. Translated, it gives CASSTGQGWNEAFF.

This clonotype was found a few times. The chain is built from TRBV5-1 and TRBJ2-5; D is unclear. The CDR3 has 18 residues. Per germline, CDR1 SGHRS and CDR2 YFSETQ. Trimming took 4 bases from V and 3 from J, leaving 25 bases between them. CDR3 in DNA: TGCGCCAGCAGCCTACGTTTGAGTAGACGTAACAAAGAAGAGACCCAGTACTTC. It translates to CASSLRLSRRNKEETQYF.

The chain's CDR3 is CSARGDSRSSYNSPLHF. As DNA, the CDR3 is TGCAGTGCTAGAGGGGACAGCCGTAGCTCCTATAATTCACCCCTCCACTTT. The chain links TRBV20-1 to TRBJ1-6, with TRBD1 matching over 7 bases. This CDR3 comprises 17 residues. Germline CDR1 DFQATT, CDR2 SNEGSKA (reference sequence). Germline trimming cut 1 base from V and 0 bases from J; bases unmatched to any gene: 6.

This clonotype was recorded many times. The chain uses TRBV10-3 and TRBJ2-1; no clear D. Trimming took 4 bases from V and 1 from J, leaving 8 bases between them. The CDR3 sequence is 14 residues long. Germline CDR1 reads ENHRY; CDR2 reads SYGVKD. The CDR3 region is CAISGGGSYNEQFF. Here the CDR3 DNA reads TGTGCCATCAGTGGAGGCGGTTCCTACAATGAGCAGTTCTTC.

This clonotype was seen more than once but under ten times. This chain connects TRBV20-1 to TRBJ2-6, with D unclear. V lost 3 bases to trimming and J lost 2 bases, with 8 bases between them. The germline gives CDR1 DFQATT, CDR2 SNEGSKA (reference sequence). The CDR3 runs to 14 residues. The DNA for the CDR3 is TGCAGTGCTAGCCCCGGGCCTGGGGCCAACGTCCTGACTTTC. Amino acid sequence: CSASPGPGANVLTF.

CDR3 bases: TGCGCCAGCAGCCCGGGACGGTACAATGAGCAGTTCTTC. It encodes CASSPGRYNEQFF. V and J are TRBV5-1 and TRBJ2-1, with D perhaps being TRBD1 or TRBD2 (5 bases each). CDR1 and CDR2 (germline): SGHRS, YFSETQ. The CDR3 totals 13 residues. V gave up 4 bases and J gave up 4 bases, with 9 bases separating them.

This clonotype was seen at least ten times. The chain recombines TRBV5-1 with TRBJ2-5, with D maybe TRBD1 (5 bases). With 4 bases removed from V and 2 bases from J, the gap between germline ends came to 12 bases. The V gene's germline CDR1 is SGHRS and CDR2 YFSETQ. CDR3 length equals 14 residues. CDR3 protein: CASSQGAGQETQYF. The CDR3 region has the DNA TGCGCCAGCAGCCAAGGGGCAGGTCAAGAGACCCAGTACTTC.

The table lists this clonotype with a few counts. V usage is TRBV28 and J usage is TRBJ1-5, with 8 nucleotides matching TRBD1. The germline CDR1 and CDR2 sequences are MDHEN and SYDVKM. Trimming removed 6 bases from V and 4 bases from J; junction bases left unmatched: 11. The CDR3 runs 16 residues. The CDR3 region has the DNA TGTGCCAGCAGCCCCTTTACAGGGGGTTATAATCAGCCCCAGCATTTT. Its protein is CASSPFTGGYNQPQHF.

This clonotype has more than one count but fewer than ten. This rearrangement joins TRBV11-1 to TRBJ1-2; TRBD1 agrees at 8 bases. CDR1 SGHAT and CDR2 FQDESV come from the germline V gene (reference sequence). V was clipped by 6 bases and J by 2 bases; unmatched bases: 11. CDR3 length: 16 amino acids. As DNA, the CDR3 is TGTGCCAGCAGGCCAGGGGGCAGAATTCCCAACTATGGCTACACCTTC. Protein product: CASRPGGRIPNYGYTF.

Ten or more counts support this clonotype. This chain joins TRBV27 and TRBJ1-2; D is unclear. The CDR3 consists of 12 residues. Deletions cut 10 bases from V and 2 bases from J, with 11 bases between. Germline-derived CDR1 and CDR2 are MNHEY and SMNVEV (reference sequence). This CDR3 reads CATAHRNYGYTF. For the CDR3, the DNA is TGTGCCACAGCCCACAGAAACTATGGCTACACCTTC.

This chain uses TRBV7-3 with TRBJ1-1; TRBD1 might be the D (5 bases). Germline CDR1 and CDR2: SGHTA and FQGTGA. V was pared by 2 bases and J by 5 bases, with 12 bases between. The CDR3 covers 14 residues. The CDR3 spells CASSLGGEGTEAFF. CDR3 bases: TGTGCCAGCAGCTTAGGGGGTGAAGGTACTGAAGCTTTCTTT.

This clonotype was observed a few times. The chain is built from TRBV4-1 and TRBJ2-7, with 8 positions matching TRBD2. V shed 0 bases and J 6 bases; nucleotides not matched to a gene: 1. Germline V lookup: CDR1 MGHRA, CDR2 YSYEKL. The CDR3 has 13 amino acids. The CDR3 loop is CASSQDGRGEQYF. CDR3 DNA sequence: TGCGCCAGCAGCCAAGACGGGAGGGGCGAGCAGTACTTC.

This clonotype came up a few times. The chain employs TRBV14 and TRBJ1-2, with D tentatively TRBD1 (5 bases). The germline V and J ends were trimmed by 5 bases and 4 bases, with 11 bases remaining between them. Germline loops: CDR1 SGHDN, CDR2 FVKESK. The CDR3 has 13 residues. CDR3 nucleotide sequence: TGTGCCAGCAGCGCAGGGCAGACCTATGGCTACACCTTC. Amino acids: CASSAGQTYGYTF.

V and J are TRBV12-3 or TRBV12-4 and TRBJ1-5; TRBD1 aligns across 8 bases. This CDR3 has 16 residues. V trimming: 5 bases; J trimming: 5 bases; junction bases outside the gene matches: 11. The CDR3 here is CASSPAAGTGDQPQHF. The CDR3 bases are TGTGCCAGCAGTCCCGCTGCCGGGACAGGAGATCAGCCCCAGCATTTT.

This clonotype was picked up a small number of times. The CDR3 reads CASAVRTGGAETQYF. The CDR3, as DNA: TGTGCCAGCGCGGTCAGGACAGGGGGCGCCGAGACCCAGTACTTC. This chain joins TRBV28 and TRBJ2-5, with 11 bases aligning to TRBD1. Germline V gene data show CDR1 as MDHEN and CDR2 as SYDVKM. The CDR3 extends over 15 amino acids. V trimming: 8 bases; J trimming: 5 bases; junction bases outside the gene matches: 10.

This rearrangement joins TRBV20-1 to TRBJ2-7; 10 bases match TRBD2. J gave up 5 bases and V 3 bases, and 10 bases lay outside the gene matches. This CDR3 is built from 15 residues. The V gene's germline CDR1 is DFQATT and CDR2 SNEGSKA (reference sequence). The CDR3 region is CSARRSLAGDDEQYF. The CDR3 nucleotides read TGCAGTGCTAGGCGGTCCCTAGCGGGGGACGACGAGCAGTACTTC.

The rearrangement joins TRBV4-2 to TRBJ2-3; 12 bases are shared with TRBD2. Germline CDR1 LGHNA, CDR2 YNFKEQ. This CDR3 is built from 18 residues. Germline trimming cut 0 bases from V and 8 bases from J; bases unmatched to any gene: 12. The CDR3 reads CASSQDVGLAGGQVTQYF. The CDR3 DNA follows: TGTGCCAGCAGCCAAGATGTCGGGCTAGCGGGGGGGCAAGTTACGCAGTATTTT.

This clonotype was found many times. This chain links TRBV6-2 or TRBV6-3 with TRBJ2-4; D is uncertain. Per germline, CDR1 MNHEY and CDR2 SVGEGT. This CDR3 region has 13 residues. V was cut by 2 bases and J by 1 base, with 3 bases left in between. CDR3 nucleotides: TGTGCCAGCAGTTACGGGGCCAAAAACATTCAGTACTTC. The encoded protein is CASSYGAKNIQYF.

The chain employs TRBV7-9 and TRBJ2-5, with D perhaps matching TRBD2 (5 bases). The CDR3 length is 12 residues. Germline values: CDR1 SEHNR, CDR2 FQNEAQ (reference sequence). The V gene lost 5 bases and the J gene lost 5 bases, with 9 bases spanning the gap. The CDR3 region has the DNA TGTGCCAGCAGCCGGACTGAGGAGACCCAGTACTTC. Encoded protein: CASSRTEETQYF.

The gene calls are TRBV12-3 or TRBV12-4 and TRBJ1-6; D remains ambiguous. CDR3 length: 14 amino acids. V was trimmed by 3 bases and J by 9 bases, leaving 12 bases between them. This CDR3 is CASSFDIAGSPLHF. The CDR3 region has the DNA TGTGCCAGCAGTTTCGACATCGCGGGTTCACCCCTCCACTTT.

A note on this clonotype: One junction end does not reproduce the germline sequence, and a read error may be involved. The J gene is TRBJ1-2, the V gene TRBV28; TRBD1 might be the D (6 bases). The CDR3 is made up of 13 amino acids. Per the germline V gene, CDR1 is MDHEN and CDR2 is SYDVKM. In DNA, the CDR3 is TGTGCCAGCCAGGGGCTACCTAACTGTGGCTACACCTTC. It specifies CASQGLPNCGYTF.

This clonotype appeared many times. V and J are TRBV7-9 and TRBJ1-3; tentatively, D is TRBD1 (5 bases). The CDR3 runs 15 residues. Trimming took 3 bases from V and 4 from J, leaving 13 bases between them. CDR1 and CDR2 from the germline V gene are SEHNR and FQNEAQ (reference sequence). The CDR3 protein is CASSFYQGAGNTIYF. DNA of the CDR3: TGTGCCAGCAGCTTTTATCAGGGAGCCGGAAACACCATATATTTT.

This clonotype was seen more than once but under ten times. The chain has TRBV27 and TRBJ1-5; a weak D match, TRBD1 (6 bases). Trimming left V 5 bases short and J 4 bases short, with 9 bases between. CDR1 MNHEY and CDR2 SMNVEV come from the germline V gene (reference sequence). The CDR3 spans 13 residues. For the CDR3, the DNA is TGTGCCAGCAGTAACAGGGTTAATCAGCCCCAGCATTTT. It yields the protein CASSNRVNQPQHF.

This clonotype showed up many times. The V gene is TRBV12-3 or TRBV12-4, the J gene TRBJ2-3; D uncertain. With 5 bases removed from V and 4 bases from J, the gap between germline ends came to 22 bases. The CDR3 is 17 amino acids. CDR3 residues: CASSRLTDLVSPDTQYF. Written as DNA, the CDR3 is TGTGCCAGCAGTCGACTTACCGACCTCGTAAGCCCAGATACGCAGTATTTT.

This clonotype was observed at least ten times. The chain carries TRBV4-2 and TRBJ2-3; 11 positions agree with TRBD2. This CDR3 contains 16 residues. CDR1 LGHNA and CDR2 YNFKEQ come from the germline V gene. J gave up 1 base and V 0 bases, and 0 bases lay outside the gene matches. CDR3 coding DNA: TGTGCCAGCAGCCAAGAACTAGCGGGGGGCACAGATACGCAGTATTTT. The encoded protein is CASSQELAGGTDTQYF.

This clonotype was detected many times. The chain employs TRBV27 and TRBJ2-7, with 9 nucleotides matching TRBD1. The CDR3 has 16 residues. V lost 5 bases to trimming and J lost 2 bases; unmatched junction nucleotides: 10. Germline V gene sequence: CDR1 MNHEY, CDR2 SMNVEV (reference sequence). The CDR3 bases are TGTGCCAGCAGTCCCTTGGGGACAGGGACCCCCTACGAGCAGTACTTC. This sequence encodes CASSPLGTGTPYEQYF.

The chain combines TRBV20-1 with TRBJ1-5, with 8 nucleotides matching TRBD1. J lost 3 bases, V lost 1 base, and 14 bases had no gene match. The CDR3 contains 18 residues. Germline loops: CDR1 DFQATT, CDR2 SNEGSKA (reference sequence). The CDR3 nucleotides are TGCAGTGCTAGAGGTCACGACAGGGGAAAGCAATCCAATCAGCCCCAGCATTTT. Encoded protein: CSARGHDRGKQSNQPQHF.

There are a few counts of this clonotype. The chain couples TRBV7-2 to TRBJ1-1; a weak D match, TRBD1 (5 bases). The CDR3 has 15 amino acids. CDR1 SGHTA and CDR2 FQGNSA come from the germline V gene. V lost 5 bases and J lost 3, with 16 bases in between. The CDR3 loop is CASSLGRMDYTEAFF. DNA of the CDR3: TGTGCCAGCAGCCTGGGGCGGATGGATTACACTGAAGCTTTCTTT.